The 16 T cell receptor beta chains below were found in one sample sequenced in a study of T cells in localized non-small cell lung cancer. Produced via immunoSEQ multiplex PCR; TCRdb's table is partial and in-frame only. Of 100,000 or so clones listed, about nine tenths are singletons. The sequences come from PBMCs, collected before any cancer treatment. These receptors were collected from a woman aged 35-75 years with stage II squamous cell lung carcinoma.

The chain couples TRBV15 to TRBJ1-5, with TRBD1 as a possible D gene (6 bases). The length of the CDR3 is 16 residues. Trimming removed 0 bases from V and 0 bases from J, with 9 bases in between. CDR1 is LNHNV and CDR2 is YYDKDF in the germline V gene (reference sequence). The CDR3 spells CATSRDRGLSNQPQHF. CDR3 nucleotide sequence: TGTGCCACCAGCAGAGACAGGGGACTTAGCAATCAGCCCCAGCATTTT.

J is TRBJ1-1 and V is TRBV14, with TRBD1 matching over 7 bases. The V gene end was trimmed by 6 bases and the J gene end by 6 bases; junction bases not matched to a gene: 13. The CDR3 runs to 15 residues. Germline V gene sequence: CDR1 SGHDN, CDR2 FVKESK. The CDR3 nucleotides are TGTGCCAGCAGTCAATTTGACAGGGACGGCTCTGAAGCTTTCTTT. Translation: CASSQFDRDGSEAFF. Full variable domain (remainder filled in from reference TRBV14 and TRBJ1-1): EAGVTQFPSHSVIEKGQTVTLRCDPISGHDNLYWYRRVMGKEIKFLLHFVKESKQDESGMPNNRFLAERTGGTYSTLKVQPAELEDSGVYFCASSQFDRDGSEAFFGQGTRLTVV.

In this sample, this clone turned up once. V gene TRBV7-9 combines with J gene TRBJ2-7; 9 positions agree with TRBD1. CDR3 length equals 15 residues. V lost 5 bases and J lost 4; bases outside the gene matches: 9. Germline lookup yields CDR1 SEHNR and CDR2 FQNEAQ (reference sequence). This CDR3 is CASSHTGTGRYEQYF. CDR3 nucleotides: TGTGCCAGCAGCCATACCGGGACAGGGCGGTACGAGCAGTACTTC.

The chain couples TRBV7-8 to TRBJ2-3, with D tentatively TRBD2 (6 bases). Trimming took 3 bases from V and 2 from J, leaving 15 bases between them. The CDR3 is 16 residues long. Germline-derived CDR1 and CDR2 are SGHVS and FQNEAQ. The CDR3 DNA reads as TGTGCCAGCAGCTTGGACGGGGGATATATCACAGATACGCAGTATTTT. This sequence encodes CASSLDGGYITDTQYF.

This chain joins TRBV10-3 and TRBJ2-3; D is possibly TRBD1 (5 bases). This CDR3 spans 16 amino acids. Trimming stripped 7 bases from V and 0 bases from J, with 17 bases between. Germline assignment: CDR1 ENHRY and CDR2 SYGVKD. The CDR3, as DNA: TGTGCCATCATCCCAGGGCCTCCAACTAGCACAGATACGCAGTATTTT. This gives the protein CAIIPGPPTSTDTQYF.

V and J are TRBV6-6 and TRBJ2-5; no definite D call. Germline V CDR1 and CDR2: MNHNY, SVGAGI (reference sequence). Trimming removed 2 bases from V and 4 bases from J, with 2 bases in between. The CDR3 covers 11 residues. The CDR3 region is CASSYRETQYF. The CDR3 DNA is TGTGCCAGCAGTTACCGAGAGACCCAGTACTTC.

This rearrangement joins TRBV5-5 to TRBJ2-7; D is tentatively TRBD1 or TRBD2 (5 bases each). Germline assignment: CDR1 SGHKS and CDR2 YYEKEE (reference sequence). This CDR3 comprises 11 residues. Trimming took off 4 bases at V and 6 bases at J, with 8 bases between the two ends. In DNA, the CDR3 is TGTGCCAGCAGCGGTGGGGGCGAGCAGTACTTC. This translates into CASSGGGEQYF. The variable domain in full, with the rest retrieved from reference TRBV5-5 and TRBJ2-7, is DAGVTQSPTHLIKTRGQQVTLRCSPISGHKSVSWYQQVLGQGPQFIFQYYEKEERGRGNFPDRFSARQFPNYSSELNVNALLLGDSALYLCASSGGGEQYFGPGTRLTVT.

This CDR3 is CATSRGGSGGGYTF. CDR3 nucleotides: TGTGCCACCAGCAGAGGGGGATCAGGGGGCGGCTACACCTTC. The chain combines TRBV15 with TRBJ1-2, with 8 bases lining up with TRBD1. This CDR3 contains 14 residues. The germline V gene encodes CDR1 LNHNV and CDR2 YYDKDF (reference sequence). V lost 1 base to trimming and J lost 8 bases; unmatched junction nucleotides: 6.

J is TRBJ1-1 and V is TRBV18; a weak D match, TRBD1 (6 bases). V dropped 3 bases and J dropped 3 bases, with 14 bases sitting between them. The germline V gene has CDR1 KGHSH and CDR2 LQKENI. The CDR3 is 15 amino acids. CDR3: CASSPQSQGYTEAFF. The CDR3 region has the DNA TGTGCCAGCTCACCTCAAAGTCAGGGGTACACTGAAGCTTTCTTT.

The chain joins TRBV28 to TRBJ1-1; D gene uncertain. V lost 6 bases to trimming and J lost 3 bases, with 11 bases between them. The V gene's germline CDR1 is MDHEN and CDR2 SYDVKM. The CDR3 totals 13 residues. The CDR3 sequence: CASSLLRYTEAFF. CDR3 coding DNA: TGTGCCAGCAGCCTACTTAGGTACACTGAAGCTTTCTTT. Variable domain in full (rest from reference TRBV28 and TRBJ1-1): DVKVTQSSRYLVKRTGEKVFLECVQDMDHENMFWYRQDPGLGLRLIYFSYDVKMKEKGDIPEGYSVSREKKERFSLILESASTNQTSMYLCASSLLRYTEAFFGQGTRLTVV.

The genes are TRBV10-1 and TRBJ2-1, with TRBD2 matching over 8 bases. J lost 3 bases, V lost 11 bases, and 12 bases had no gene match. In germline, CDR1 is WNHNN, CDR2 SYGVQD (reference sequence). This CDR3 is 15 amino acids long. CDR3 protein: CASSASGGDYNEQFF. In DNA, the CDR3 is TGCGCCTCCTCAGCCAGCGGGGGAGACTACAATGAGCAGTTCTTC.

The chain recombines TRBV5-1 with TRBJ1-1; D not certain. CDR1 is SGHRS and CDR2 is YFSETQ in the germline V gene. Trimming removed 3 bases at V and 0 bases at J, with 12 bases between. CDR3 length: 15 residues. The CDR3 DNA follows: TGCGCCAGCAGCTGGGATGGACGGCTGAACACTGAAGCTTTCTTT. It is translated as CASSWDGRLNTEAFF.

The chain links TRBV5-4 to TRBJ1-1; TRBD1 matches at 7 bases. CDR3 size: 14 residues. Trimming cost V 5 bases and J 4 bases; bases outside gene matches: 8. CDR1 and CDR2 from the germline V gene are SGHNT and YYREEE (reference sequence). The CDR3: CASSHQGVGTEAFF. The CDR3, as DNA: TGTGCCAGCAGTCATCAGGGGGTGGGCACTGAAGCTTTCTTT.

This clone was picked up one time. V and J are TRBV5-6 and TRBJ1-2; D call uncertain. The CDR3 is made up of 15 amino acids. Trimming left V 0 bases short and J 6 bases short, with 15 bases between. Germline lookup yields CDR1 SGHDT and CDR2 YYEEEE. The CDR3 DNA is TGTGCCAGCAGCTTGGAAATACGAGGTCTACATGGCTACACCTTC. It codes for CASSLEIRGLHGYTF.

The V call is TRBV6-1, the J call TRBJ2-2; a possible D gene is TRBD1 (6 bases). Per germline, CDR1 MNHNS and CDR2 SASEGT. V lost 6 bases to trimming and J lost 7 bases, with 15 bases between them. The CDR3 sequence is 14 residues long. The CDR3 DNA follows: TGTGCCAGCAGCTTCACAGGGTTGAACGGGGAGCTGTTTTTT. It specifies CASSFTGLNGELFF.

The chain has TRBV28 and TRBJ1-1; D not certain. The CDR3 is 14 amino acids. The germline V gene encodes CDR1 MDHEN and CDR2 SYDVKM. Trimming took off 2 bases at V and 0 bases at J, with 7 bases between the two ends. CDR3 protein: CASSLINMNTEAFF. Written as DNA, the CDR3 is TGTGCCAGCAGTTTAATAAACATGAACACTGAAGCTTTCTTT.